This T cell receptor (beta chain) came from a study of blood T cell repertoires in COVID-19. Study background: The study drew acute and convalescent COVID-19 samples from the United States, Italy and Spain.

Trimming removed 3 bases from V and 4 bases from J; junction bases left unmatched: 7. The germline gives CDR1 KGHDR, CDR2 SFDVKD. This CDR3 region has 16 residues. In the original processing: The authors estimated nucleated cell counts from reference gene primer amplification. The data were produced by immunoSEQ multiplex PCR, yet TCRdb's version contains in-frame clones alone and is incomplete. The V and J calls and clone size were taken over from that table, and D and trimming were inferred from the DNA. Of 250,000 or so clones listed, roughly 82% were seen once; the top ten hold about 12%. The TCR comes from an elderly man with acute or convalescent COVID-19. Sequencing was done on a sample of peripheral blood. The chain recombines TRBV24-1 with TRBJ2-2; 7 nucleotides line up with TRBD2. The CDR3, as DNA: TGTGCCACCAGTGATCCCTCGGGGGGACCCACCGGGGAGCTGTTTTTT. Protein: CATSDPSGGPTGELFF.